This T cell receptor beta chain was documented in a study of T-cell reconstitution after alpha-beta-depleted transplantation in children. The TCRbeta library incorporated unique molecular identifiers. TCRdb reanalysed the PCR reads using MiXCR and keeps one entry per CDR3 protein. This table has just under 550,000 distinct CDR3 sequences, around 17% appearing once. The CDR3 is made up of 13 amino acids. V was pared by 2 bases and J by 12 bases, with 7 bases of the junction left unmatched. CDR1 SEHNR and CDR2 FQNEAQ come from the germline V gene (reference sequence). The sample here was PBMCs from the stem cell graft donor, taken from the stem cell graft. The chain is built from TRBV7-9 and TRBJ2-1; 7 bases align to TRBD2. This clonotype originated in a human donor who donated a stem cell graft to a child with acute lymphoblastic leukemia. In nucleotides, the CDR3 is TGTGCCAGCAGCTTAATTAGCGGGTGGTTGCAGTTCTTC. This sequence encodes CASSLISGWLQFF.